This passage covers 21 T cell receptor beta chains from one sample sequenced in a study of cytotoxic CD8 clonotypes in ibrutinib-treated CLL. The assay was immunoSEQ multiplex PCR, and TCRdb's table has in-frame clones only and misses some. The sample gives roughly 330,000 clones, about 61% of which show up once; around 6.3% is in the top ten. The sample here was PBMCs, taken after 36 months of ibrutinib treatment. These receptor sequences come from a human donor with chronic lymphocytic leukemia.

The chain uses TRBV18 and TRBJ2-3; 7 nucleotides agree with TRBD2. With V trimmed by 6 bases and J by 3 bases, 6 bases remained unmatched. This CDR3 spans 14 amino acids. Germline V lookup: CDR1 KGHSH, CDR2 LQKENI. This CDR3 is CASSSGRGTDTQYF. In DNA form, the CDR3 reads TGTGCCAGCTCTTCGGGGAGGGGAACAGATACGCAGTATTTT.

This chain links TRBV18 with TRBJ1-2; 10 bases line up with TRBD1. V shed 4 bases, J shed 3 bases, and the junction held 5 bases outside the gene matches. This CDR3 comprises 15 residues. The germline V gene has CDR1 KGHSH and CDR2 LQKENI. The CDR3 is CASSQGQGGDYGYTF. The CDR3 nucleotides are TGTGCCAGCTCACAAGGACAGGGGGGCGACTATGGCTACACCTTC.

The chain uses TRBV29-1 and TRBJ1-1; possible D gene TRBD1, 6 bases. Germline V lookup: CDR1 SQVTM, CDR2 ANQGSEA. The CDR3 loop spans 11 amino acids. CDR3 DNA: TGCAGTCTAACCCCCAGGGGCGAAGCTTTCTTT. Its protein is CSLTPRGEAFF.

The chain recombines TRBV9 with TRBJ2-7, with 7 bases aligning to TRBD1. The V gene's germline CDR1 is SGDLS and CDR2 YYNGEE. This CDR3 region has 16 residues. V gave up 0 bases and J gave up 0 bases; unmatched junction bases: 6. The CDR3 region is CASSVGRGLFSYEQYF. DNA for the CDR3: TGTGCCAGCAGCGTAGGTAGGGGGCTTTTCTCCTACGAGCAGTACTTC. The entire variable domain, with the rest obtained from reference TRBV9 and TRBJ2-7, is as follows: DSGVTQTPKHLITATGQRVTLRCSPRSGDLSVYWYQQSLDQGLQFLIQYYNGEERAKGNILERFSAQQFPDLHSELNLSSLELGDSALYFCASSVGRGLFSYEQYFGPGTRLTVT.

The chain links TRBV27 to TRBJ2-7, with a possible D match to TRBD1 (6 bases). From germline, CDR1 is MNHEY and CDR2 SMNVEV (reference sequence). The CDR3 covers 13 residues. Trimming took 0 bases from V and 6 from J, leaving 9 bases between them. This chain's CDR3 is CASSLSQGTEQYF. The CDR3 DNA sequence: TGTGCCAGCAGTTTATCGCAGGGGACCGAGCAGTACTTC.

CDR3 DNA: TGTGCCAGCAGCGCGTACGCGACAGGGAATGAGGGCTACACCTTC. Translating it yields CASSAYATGNEGYTF. The V gene is TRBV9, the J gene TRBJ1-2, with TRBD1 matching over 7 bases. With 3 bases clipped from V and 8 bases from J, the junction kept 13 bases outside the gene matches. The CDR3 has 15 amino acids. Germline V gene lookup returns CDR1 SGDLS and CDR2 YYNGEE. The full variable domain, with the rest looked up from reference TRBV9 and TRBJ1-2, is DSGVTQTPKHLITATGQRVTLRCSPRSGDLSVYWYQQSLDQGLQFLIQYYNGEERAKGNILERFSAQQFPDLHSELNLSSLELGDSALYFCASSAYATGNEGYTFGSGTRLTVV.

This clone was detected only a few times. This sequence joins TRBV28 and TRBJ2-2; 11 nucleotides align to TRBD2. Germline loops: CDR1 MDHEN, CDR2 SYDVKM. CDR3 length: 17 amino acids. V shed 7 bases and J 4 bases; nucleotides not matched to a gene: 11. CDR3 in amino acids: CASTSGTSGRFTGELFF. DNA for the CDR3: TGTGCCAGCACCTCGGGAACTAGCGGGAGATTCACCGGGGAGCTGTTTTTT.

The chain is built from TRBV15 and TRBJ2-7; 7 positions agree with TRBD2. Germline CDR1 is LNHNV and CDR2 is YYDKDF (reference sequence). The CDR3 is 15 amino acids. J gave up 0 bases and V 0 bases, and 2 bases lay outside the gene matches. The CDR3 sequence: CATSREASGSYEQYF. The CDR3 DNA is TGTGCCACCAGCAGAGAGGCTAGCGGCTCCTACGAGCAGTACTTC.

The genes are TRBV29-1 and TRBJ2-3; TRBD2 might be the D (6 bases). CDR1 and CDR2 from the germline V gene are SQVTM and ANQGSEA. The V gene lost 3 bases and the J gene lost 4 bases, with 14 bases spanning the gap. This CDR3 is built from 14 residues. The CDR3 loop is CSVDRGSGPDTQYF. The CDR3, as DNA: TGCAGCGTTGATCGGGGGTCAGGCCCAGATACGCAGTATTTT.

The chain uses TRBV2 and TRBJ1-5; D may be TRBD1 (5 bases). V was trimmed by 2 bases and J by 4 bases, leaving 12 bases between them. The germline CDR1 and CDR2 sequences are SNHLY and FYNNEI. The CDR3 is 15 amino acids. CDR3 nucleotides: TGTGCCAGCAGTGAAATTCCCCAGGGAAATCAGCCCCAGCATTTT. It translates to CASSEIPQGNQPQHF.

The rearrangement joins TRBV6-1 to TRBJ2-7; 7 nucleotides match TRBD1. The J segment lost 4 bases and the V segment lost 2 bases, leaving 8 bases of the junction unmatched. CDR1 is MNHNS, CDR2 SASEGT, per germline. The CDR3 spans 15 residues. CDR3 protein: CASSERDSWEYEQYF. The CDR3 nucleotides read TGTGCCAGCAGTGAAAGGGACAGCTGGGAATACGAGCAGTACTTC.

The chain recombines TRBV28 with TRBJ1-5; the D is unclear. Germline CDR1 MDHEN, CDR2 SYDVKM. V lost 3 bases, J lost 4 bases, and 1 base lay in between. The CDR3 covers 11 residues. CDR3 protein: CASSFNQPQHF. The CDR3 DNA is TGTGCCAGCAGTTTTAATCAGCCCCAGCATTTT.

This CDR3 reads CASSPNRVQYF. The CDR3 coding sequence is TGTGCCAGCTCACCTAACAGGGTCCAGTACTTC. V is TRBV18 and J is TRBJ2-7; D is perhaps TRBD1 (6 bases). Germline V gives CDR1 KGHSH, CDR2 LQKENI. With 3 bases removed from V and 10 bases from J, the gap between germline ends came to 10 bases. This CDR3 has 11 residues. The full variable domain, with the rest looked up from reference TRBV18 and TRBJ2-7, is NAGVMQNPRHLVRRRGQEARLRCSPMKGHSHVYWYRQLPEEGLKFMVYLQKENIIDESGMPKERFSAEFPKEGPSILRIQQVVRGDSAAYFCASSPNRVQYFGPGTRLTVT.

This clone was recorded a few times. This rearrangement joins TRBV2 to TRBJ2-5, with 10 nucleotides matching TRBD1. Germline V gene lookup returns CDR1 SNHLY and CDR2 FYNNEI. Trimming took 9 bases from V and 2 from J; bases not matched to a gene: 9. The CDR3 has 15 amino acids. As DNA, the CDR3 is TGTGCCAGTCAGTGGGGGACAGGGGTACAAGAGACCCAGTACTTC. Residues: CASQWGTGVQETQYF.

CDR3 loop: CASSKGQGAYYGYTF. The CDR3, as DNA: TGTGCCAGCAGCAAGGGACAGGGGGCTTACTATGGCTACACCTTC. This rearrangement joins TRBV7-9 to TRBJ1-2; TRBD1 aligns across 12 bases. This CDR3 has 15 amino acids. From germline, CDR1 is SEHNR and CDR2 FQNEAQ (reference sequence). Trimming at V came to 5 bases and at J to 3 bases, leaving 4 bases not matched to a gene. Variable domain in full (rest from reference TRBV7-9 and TRBJ1-2): DTGVSQNPRHKITKRGQNVTFRCDPISEHNRLYWYRQTLGQGPEFLTYFQNEAQLEKSRLLSDRFSAERPKGSFSTLEIQRTEQGDSAMYLCASSKGQGAYYGYTFGSGTRLTVV.

The V gene is TRBV27, the J gene TRBJ2-1, with D perhaps matching TRBD2 (5 bases). Trimming removed 5 bases from V and 9 bases from J, with 11 bases in between. CDR3 length: 12 residues. In germline, CDR1 is MNHEY, CDR2 SMNVEV (reference sequence). CDR3 amino acids: CASSARETEQFF. CDR3 in DNA: TGTGCCAGCAGTGCCCGGGAAACTGAGCAGTTCTTC.

The rearrangement uses TRBV7-3 and TRBJ2-5, with TRBD1 matching over 7 bases. Germline V CDR1 and CDR2: SGHTA, FQGTGA. The CDR3 has 14 residues. The V segment lost 4 bases and the J segment 2 bases; nucleotides outside the gene matches: 4. The CDR3 here is CASSSPDRQETQYF. CDR3 coding DNA: TGTGCCAGCAGCTCCCCGGACAGGCAAGAGACCCAGTACTTC.

This rearrangement joins TRBV10-2 to TRBJ1-6; D call uncertain. The CDR3 totals 18 residues. CDR1 and CDR2 from the germline V gene are WSHSY and SAAADI. V dropped 3 bases and J dropped 9 bases, with 24 bases sitting between them. CDR3: CASSDSPWGFSGVSPLHF. The CDR3 region has the DNA TGCGCCAGCAGTGATTCCCCGTGGGGATTTTCGGGAGTTTCACCCCTCCACTTT.

The CDR3 loop reads CASSIEGYTQYF. The CDR3 DNA follows: TGTGCCAGTAGTATCGAAGGTTATACGCAGTATTTT. The V call is TRBV19, the J call TRBJ2-3; D gene unclear. The V gene's germline CDR1 is LNHDA and CDR2 SQIVND (reference sequence). Trimming shortened V by 3 bases and J by 7 bases, and 8 bases separated the two germline ends. The CDR3 totals 12 residues. Full variable domain (rest looked up from reference TRBV19 and TRBJ2-3): DGGITQSPKYLFRKEGQNVTLSCEQNLNHDAMYWYRQDPGQGLRLIYYSQIVNDFQKGDIAEGYSVSREKKESFPLTVTSAQKNPTAFYLCASSIEGYTQYFGPGTRLTVL.

This clone turned up a few times. CDR3 DNA sequence: TGCGCCAGCAGCCAAGAATGGAGGGGGAACACCGGGGAGCTGTTTTTT. It is translated as CASSQEWRGNTGELFF. The chain has TRBV4-3 and TRBJ2-2; D possibly corresponds to TRBD2 (6 bases). CDR1 is LGHNA, CDR2 YSLEER, per germline. Deletions cut 0 bases from V and 1 base from J, with 9 bases between. The CDR3 has 16 amino acids.

This clone was found a few times. This rearrangement joins TRBV18 to TRBJ2-1; tentatively, D is TRBD1 (6 bases). The CDR3 loop spans 15 amino acids. Germline V gene lookup returns CDR1 KGHSH and CDR2 LQKENI. V lost 4 bases and J 6 bases, leaving 16 bases between the germline ends. Written as DNA, the CDR3 is TGTGCCAGCTCACACCGGACAGTGAGTATCAATGAGCAGTTCTTC. This codes for CASSHRTVSINEQFF.